This is a list of T cell receptor beta chains from one sample in a study of OX40 agonist ivuxolimab in advanced cancers. The table came from immunoSEQ multiplex PCR; TCRdb's copy has only in-frame clones and leaves some out. The sample holds approximately 80,000 clones, around 87% seen once. Here the sequenced sample was CD4+ or CD8+ T cells sorted from blood, taken in a trial of the OX40 agonist ivuxolimab. The receptors here all came from an adult with an advanced solid tumor such as melanoma, head and neck, liver or kidney cancer. CDR3s include the opening cysteine and the closing phenylalanine or tryptophan. Each record gives: J gene, V gene, D gene, clone size, CDR3 DNA, CDR3 protein. A D gene is named only where the DNA matches it firmly. Expanded clones are given a class, and other clones once, few, many or no size at all.

>TRBJ1-4|TRBV5-1|.|.
TGCGCCAGCAGCCGGGGGCAGGCCAATGAAAAACTGTTTTTT
CASSRGQANEKLFF
>TRBJ1-2|TRBV14|TRBD1|.
TGTGCCAGCAGCCAACGGGACAGCCCTAACTATGGCTACACCTTC
CASSQRDSPNYGYTF
>TRBJ2-7|TRBV14|.|.
TGTGCCAGCAGCCAAGATTTTTGGGGACAACCTTACGAGCAGTACTTC
CASSQDFWGQPYEQYF
>TRBJ1-1|TRBV10-1|.|.
TGCGCCACATACCGATCAGCTGAAGCTTTCTTT
CATYRSAEAFF
>TRBJ1-2|TRBV6-5|.|.
TGTGCCAGCAGTTACGGGTCGGGGGGTAACTATGGCTACACCTTC
CASSYGSGGNYGYTF
>TRBJ2-3|TRBV4-2|.|.
TGTGCCAGCAGCCAAGGACAGTTTAGCACAGATACGCAGTATTTT
CASSQGQFSTDTQYF
>TRBJ2-7|TRBV18|TRBD2|.
TGTGCCAGCTCACAGGGGACTAGCGGGAGACACGAGCAGTACTTC
CASSQGTSGRHEQYF
>TRBJ2-3|TRBV18|TRBD1|few
TGTGCCAGCTCATCCGGGACAGGGGCCCGCACAGATACGCAGTATTTT
CASSSGTGARTDTQYF
>TRBJ1-1|TRBV28|.|.
TGTGCCAGCAGTTTATATGGTGAAGCTTTCTTT
CASSLYGEAFF
>TRBJ1-3|TRBV9|TRBD1|once
TGTGCCAGCTCATCGACAGGGACTGGAAACACCATATATTTT
CASSSTGTGNTIYF
>TRBJ2-3|TRBV5-1|TRBD2|.
TGCGCCAGCAGCTTATCCGGGGACTACCTCGGCACAGATACGCAGTATTTT
CASSLSGDYLGTDTQYF
>TRBJ2-5|TRBV19|.|few
TGTGCCAGTAGGGGACAAGAGACCCAGTACTTC
CASRGQETQYF
>TRBJ2-1|TRBV6-5|.|.
TGTGCCACCACACGGGGAGGCTCCTACAATGAGCAGTTCTTC
CATTRGGSYNEQFF
>TRBJ1-2|TRBV6-5|.|many
TGTGCCAGCAGTGACAACCAGGGGATCGGTGGCTACACCTTC
CASSDNQGIGGYTF
>TRBJ1-1|TRBV4-3|TRBD1|.
TGCGCCAGCAGCCAAGAAAGGACAGGGTGGACTGAAGCTTTCTTT
CASSQERTGWTEAFF
>TRBJ2-6|TRBV28|TRBD1|.
TGTGCCAGCAGCCGGAGGACAGGAAACTCTGGGGCCAACGTCCTGACTTTC
CASSRRTGNSGANVLTF
>TRBJ2-1|TRBV19|TRBD2|.
TGTGCCAGTAGTATCTCGGGACTAGCGGGAGTTAGCGCCTACAATGAGCAGTTCTTC
CASSISGLAGVSAYNEQFF
>TRBJ2-7|TRBV7-8|TRBD2|.
TGTGCCAGCAGCCGACAGGTAGCGGGAGGGGTCGAGCAGTACTTC
CASSRQVAGGVEQYF
>TRBJ2-2|TRBV18|.|.
TGTGCCAGCTCACCCCTAGGCGGCGGGATGGGCACCGGGGAGCTGTTTTTT
CASSPLGGGMGTGELFF
>TRBJ2-7|TRBV19|.|.
TGTGCCAGTAGTATTGGACTGAACTACGAGCAGTACTTC
CASSIGLNYEQYF
>TRBJ2-4|TRBV6-6|TRBD1|.
TGTGCCAGCGGGGCAGGGGGCTCGTCAGCCAAAAACATTCAGTACTTC
CASGAGGSSAKNIQYF
>TRBJ2-7|TRBV28|.|.
TGTGCCAGCAGTTTGGAACAGGACAACGAGCAGTACTTC
CASSLEQDNEQYF
>TRBJ2-6|TRBV19|.|once
TGTGCCAGTAGTATAGCGGAGGGGGCGGCTGGGGCCAACGTCCTGACTTTC
CASSIAEGAAGANVLTF
>TRBJ2-3|TRBV20-1|.|.
TGCAGTGCTACTGACTTTACGCAGTATTTT
CSATDFTQYF
>TRBJ2-3|TRBV6-5|TRBD1|.
TGTGCCAGCACCGAGACAGGGACAGATACGCAGTATTTT
CASTETGTDTQYF
>TRBJ1-6|TRBV11-2|TRBD1|.
TGTGCCAGCAGCTTAGATAGAAGGGGGCGGCCCCGTAATTCACCCCTCCACTTT
CASSLDRRGRPRNSPLHF
>TRBJ2-7|TRBV5-1|.|.
TGCGCCAGCAGCTTTGGACGGGATTCCTACGAGCAGTACTTC
CASSFGRDSYEQYF
>TRBJ2-1|TRBV13|.|.
TGTGCCAGCAGCTCCGGCAAGTTTACCCCCAATGAGCAGTTCTTC
CASSSGKFTPNEQFF
>TRBJ1-5|TRBV7-2|.|.
TGTGCCAGCAGCCTGGGGGGCTGGAGCAATCAGCCCCAGCATTTT
CASSLGGWSNQPQHF
>TRBJ2-7|TRBV18|TRBD1|.
TGTGCCAGCTCACCCCGACAGGGGGCCTACGAGCAGTACTTC
CASSPRQGAYEQYF
>TRBJ1-1|TRBV28|.|few
TGTGCCAGCAGTTGGGTGAACACTGAAGCTTTCTTT
CASSWVNTEAFF
>TRBJ2-4|TRBV10-2|TRBD2|.
TGCGCCAGCAATCTAGCGGGAGAAAACATTCAGTACTTC
CASNLAGENIQYF
>TRBJ1-5|TRBV4-2|.|few
TGTGCCAGCAGGGCGGGGGAGGGTCAGCCCCAGCATTTT
CASRAGEGQPQHF
>TRBJ1-1|TRBV4-3|.|.
TGCGCCAGCAGCCAAGAACCCGGGTTTGTCACTGAAGCTTTCTTT
CASSQEPGFVTEAFF
>TRBJ2-7|TRBV15|TRBD2|.
TGTGCCACCAGCAGAGATCGGGACACCGGGACTAGACGGCGGTACGAGCAGTACTTC
CATSRDRDTGTRRRYEQYF
>TRBJ2-3|TRBV7-6|.|.
TGTGCCAGCAGCTTAATAGCAGATACGCAGTATTTT
CASSLIADTQYF
>TRBJ2-2|TRBV4-1|.|.
TGCGCCAGCAGCCGGGACACCGGGGAGCTGTTTTTT
CASSRDTGELFF
>TRBJ1-2|TRBV7-2|TRBD1|.
TGTGCCAGCAGCTTTCTGACAGGGAGCTATGGCTACACCTTC
CASSFLTGSYGYTF
>TRBJ2-5|TRBV11-2|.|once
TGTGCCAGCAGCCCCATAGGGGTAGGGCAGGGTATAGGGGAGACCCAGTACTTC
CASSPIGVGQGIGETQYF
>TRBJ2-1|TRBV27|TRBD2|.
TGTGCCAGCAGTATAATGAGGGACTACCCAAATGAGCAGTTCTTC
CASSIMRDYPNEQFF
>TRBJ1-2|TRBV4-2|TRBD1|.
TGTGCCAGCAGCCAAGACGGACAGGGGGCAAGTGGCTACACCTTC
CASSQDGQGASGYTF
>TRBJ2-1|TRBV7-9|.|.
TGTGCCAGCAGCTTAGCCGGGTCGCACAATGAGCAGTTCTTC
CASSLAGSHNEQFF
>TRBJ2-3|TRBV5-4|TRBD2|once
TGTGCCAGCAGCCGTGGACTAGCGGGAGGCACAGATACGCAGTATTTT
CASSRGLAGGTDTQYF
>TRBJ2-5|TRBV18|.|.
TGTGCCAGCTCCCAGGTTAACTCTCTGGAGACCCAGTACTTC
CASSQVNSLETQYF
>TRBJ2-1|TRBV5-4|TRBD2|.
TGTGCCAGCAGCCTTGGGACTAGCTCCTACAATGAGCAGTTCTTC
CASSLGTSSYNEQFF
>TRBJ2-1|TRBV11-1|TRBD2|.
TGTGCCAGCAGATCATGGGACACGGGGACTAGCGGGAGCCATGAGCAGTTCTTC
CASRSWDTGTSGSHEQFF
>TRBJ2-7|TRBV4-1|.|few
TGCGCCAGCAGCCGCTCCGGTAGGGCAGGTCCCTACGAGCAGTACTTC
CASSRSGRAGPYEQYF
>TRBJ1-5|TRBV19|.|.
TGTGCCAGTAGTAGGGACGGCAGACCCCAGCATTTT
CASSRDGRPQHF
>TRBJ1-5|TRBV11-2|.|.
TGTGCCAGCAGCTTGGGTAGTACAGGGCCCAATCAGCCCCAGCATTTT
CASSLGSTGPNQPQHF
>TRBJ1-1|TRBV7-9|TRBD1|.
TGTGCCAGCAGCAACCCCAACAGGGGATCCACTGAAGCTTTCTTT
CASSNPNRGSTEAFF
>TRBJ2-5|TRBV7-2|TRBD2|.
TGTGCCAGCAGCGCACCGGCCGGTAGCGGGAGAGGGGAGACCCAGTACTTC
CASSAPAGSGRGETQYF
>TRBJ1-5|TRBV11-2|.|.
TGTGCCAGCAGCCCCACGAGGAGCCAGCCCCAGCATTTT
CASSPTRSQPQHF